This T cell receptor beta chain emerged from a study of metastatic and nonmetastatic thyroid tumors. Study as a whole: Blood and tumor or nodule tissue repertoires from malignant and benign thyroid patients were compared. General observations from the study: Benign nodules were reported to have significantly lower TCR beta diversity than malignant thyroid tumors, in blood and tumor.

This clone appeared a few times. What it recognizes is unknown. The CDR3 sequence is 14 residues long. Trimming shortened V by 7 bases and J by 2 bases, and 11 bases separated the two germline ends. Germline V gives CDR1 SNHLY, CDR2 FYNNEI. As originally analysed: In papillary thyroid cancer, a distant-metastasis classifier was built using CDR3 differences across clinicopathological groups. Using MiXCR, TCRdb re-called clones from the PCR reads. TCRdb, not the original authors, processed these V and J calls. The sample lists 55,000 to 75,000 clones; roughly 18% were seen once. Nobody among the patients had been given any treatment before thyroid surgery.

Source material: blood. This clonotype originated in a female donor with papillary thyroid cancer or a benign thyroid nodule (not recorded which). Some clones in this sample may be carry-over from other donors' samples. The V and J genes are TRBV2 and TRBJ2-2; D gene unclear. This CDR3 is CASKALKNTGELFF. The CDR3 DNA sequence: TGTGCCAGCAAGGCGCTCAAAAACACCGGGGAGCTGTTTTTT.